Listed here is a single T cell receptor beta chain. The antigen is unknown. These data come from a study of cytomegalovirus exposure and HLA in healthy donors. Study-wide results and limits: A cluster of highly shared sequence variants was likely a sequencing artifact. Clonal expansion, a later analysis showed, was greater in HLA-associated TCR beta chains than in equally common others.

PCR primers comprised 60 Vbeta and 13 Jbeta primers. Here immunoSEQ multiplex PCR was the method, and the copy in TCRdb shows in-frame clones only, minus some. The sample contains about 84,000 clones, 55% to 65% of which appear only once. V lost 5 bases and J 8 bases, leaving 13 bases between the germline ends. There are 12 residues in the CDR3. From germline, CDR1 is SGHDN and CDR2 FVKESK. Nominal health characterized the donors when sampled, though unrecorded immune exposures were likely. This TCR came from a woman aged 40 to 50 in good health and CMV-seropositive. Sample: PBMCs. This chain joins TRBV14 and TRBJ2-7; maybe TRBD2 (6 bases). CDR3 bases: TGTGCCAGCAGCGTGACTAGATCGCAGCAGTACTTC. Translated: CASSVTRSQQYF.